The source of this T cell receptor (beta chain) is a study of T cell repertoires in cytomegalovirus infection. About the study: In the study, CMV epitopes included recently identified HLA-C-restricted and well-studied HLA-B-restricted ones.

A note on this clonotype: Its antigen is currently unknown.

Study-wide results and limits: Clonotypes of TCR beta that were HLA-C-restricted and CMV-specific dominated the ex vivo response. Cumulated frequencies of public TCR beta families served to identify carriers of CMV plus the relevant HLA.

The CDR3 is 18 amino acids. In germline, CDR1 is SGHRS, CDR2 YFSETQ. V dropped 1 base and J dropped 1; count of bases not matched to a gene: 8. MiXCR was run by TCRdb on the reads, yielding one entry per CDR3 protein. The table includes about 740,000 distinct CDR3 sequences, 30% to 35% detected once. This specimen was cultured PBMCs, taken from culture after CMV antigen stimulation. This chain joins TRBV5-1 and TRBJ2-5; TRBD2 matches 12 bases. The TCR originated in a human donor in good health (CMV status not recorded). Some clones in this sample may be carry-over from other donors' samples. CDR3 DNA: TGCGCCAGCAGCTTGATACGACTAGCGGGAGACTTCCAAGAGACCCAGTACTTC. Its protein is CASSLIRLAGDFQETQYF.